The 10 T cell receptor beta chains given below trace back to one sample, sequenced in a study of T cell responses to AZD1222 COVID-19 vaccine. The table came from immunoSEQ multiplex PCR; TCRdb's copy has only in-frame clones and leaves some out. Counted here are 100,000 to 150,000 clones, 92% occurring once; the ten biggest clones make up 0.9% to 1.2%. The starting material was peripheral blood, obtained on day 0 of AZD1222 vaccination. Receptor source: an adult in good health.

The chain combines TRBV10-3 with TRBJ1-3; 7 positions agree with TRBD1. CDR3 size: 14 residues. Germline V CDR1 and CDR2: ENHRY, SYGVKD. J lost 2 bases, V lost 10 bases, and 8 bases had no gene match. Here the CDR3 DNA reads TGTGCCAGTGGACAGGATCGGGCTGGAAACACCATATATTTT. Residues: CASGQDRAGNTIYF.

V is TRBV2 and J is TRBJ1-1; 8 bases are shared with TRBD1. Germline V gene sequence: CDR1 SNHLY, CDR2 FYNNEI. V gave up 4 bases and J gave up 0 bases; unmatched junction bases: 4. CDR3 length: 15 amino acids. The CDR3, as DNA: TGTGCCAGCAGTGCGGACAGGGTTGTGAACACTGAAGCTTTCTTT. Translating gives CASSADRVVNTEAFF. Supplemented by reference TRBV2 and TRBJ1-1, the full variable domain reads EPEVTQTPSHQVTQMGQEVILRCVPISNHLYFYWYRQILGQKVEFLVSFYNNEISEKSEIFDDQFSVERPDGSNFTLKIRSTKLEDSAMYFCASSADRVVNTEAFFGQGTRLTVV.

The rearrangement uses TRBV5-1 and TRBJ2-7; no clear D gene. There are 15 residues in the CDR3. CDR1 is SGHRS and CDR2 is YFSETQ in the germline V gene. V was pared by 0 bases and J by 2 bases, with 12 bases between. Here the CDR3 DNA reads TGCGCCAGCAGCTTGGTCGGTACCGGAACCTACGAGCAGTACTTC. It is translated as CASSLVGTGTYEQYF.

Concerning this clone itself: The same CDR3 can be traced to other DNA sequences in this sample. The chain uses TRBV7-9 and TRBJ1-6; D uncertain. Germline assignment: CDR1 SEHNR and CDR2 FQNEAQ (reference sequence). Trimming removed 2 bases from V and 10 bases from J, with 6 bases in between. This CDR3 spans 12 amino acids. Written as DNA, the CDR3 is TGTGCCAGCAGCTTAAGCTCCTCACCCCTCCACTTT. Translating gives CASSLSSSPLHF.

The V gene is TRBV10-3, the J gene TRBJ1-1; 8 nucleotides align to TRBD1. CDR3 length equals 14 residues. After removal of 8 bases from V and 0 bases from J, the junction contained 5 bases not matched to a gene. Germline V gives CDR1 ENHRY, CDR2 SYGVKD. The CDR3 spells CAISDRALNTEAFF. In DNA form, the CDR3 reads TGTGCCATCTCGGACAGGGCGTTGAACACTGAAGCTTTCTTT.

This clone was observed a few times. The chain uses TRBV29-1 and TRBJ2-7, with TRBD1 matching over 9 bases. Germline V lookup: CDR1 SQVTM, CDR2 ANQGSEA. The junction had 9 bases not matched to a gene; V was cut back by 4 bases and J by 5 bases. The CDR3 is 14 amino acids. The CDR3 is CSVAGGTGSDEQYF. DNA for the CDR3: TGCAGCGTTGCAGGGGGGACAGGGTCCGACGAGCAGTACTTC.

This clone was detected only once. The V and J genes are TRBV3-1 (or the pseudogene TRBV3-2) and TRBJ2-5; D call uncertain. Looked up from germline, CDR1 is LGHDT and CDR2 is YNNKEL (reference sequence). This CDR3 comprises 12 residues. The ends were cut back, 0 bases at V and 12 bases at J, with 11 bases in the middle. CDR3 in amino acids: CASSQDKAAKYF. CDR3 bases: TGTGCCAGCAGCCAAGATAAGGCAGCCAAGTACTTC.

CDR3 residues: CASSLVRGGYTF. In DNA form, the CDR3 reads TGTGCCAGCAGCTTAGTTAGGGGTGGCTACACCTTC. The chain combines TRBV7-9 with TRBJ1-2, with D possibly being TRBD1 (5 bases). The CDR3 has 12 residues. Per the germline V gene, CDR1 is SEHNR and CDR2 is FQNEAQ (reference sequence). Trimming shortened V by 1 base and J by 7 bases, and 7 bases separated the two germline ends. The full variable domain, rest sourced from reference TRBV7-9 and TRBJ1-2, is DTGVSQNPRHKITKRGQNVTFRCDPISEHNRLYWYRQTLGQGPEFLTYFQNEAQLEKSRLLSDRFSAERPKGSFSTLEIQRTEQGDSAMYLCASSLVRGGYTFGSGTRLTVV.

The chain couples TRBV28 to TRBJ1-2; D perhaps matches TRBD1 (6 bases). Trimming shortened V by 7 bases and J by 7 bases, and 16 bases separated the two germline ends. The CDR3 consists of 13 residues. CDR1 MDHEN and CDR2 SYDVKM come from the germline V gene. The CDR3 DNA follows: TGTGCCAGCACTCCCGGAGGGGGGTTTGGCTACACCTTC. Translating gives CASTPGGGFGYTF.

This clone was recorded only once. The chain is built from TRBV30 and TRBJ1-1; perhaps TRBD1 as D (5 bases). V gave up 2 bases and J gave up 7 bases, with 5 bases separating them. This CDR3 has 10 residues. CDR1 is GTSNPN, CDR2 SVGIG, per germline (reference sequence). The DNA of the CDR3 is TGTGCCTGGAGTAGGGGTGAAGCTTTCTTT. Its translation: CAWSRGEAFF.